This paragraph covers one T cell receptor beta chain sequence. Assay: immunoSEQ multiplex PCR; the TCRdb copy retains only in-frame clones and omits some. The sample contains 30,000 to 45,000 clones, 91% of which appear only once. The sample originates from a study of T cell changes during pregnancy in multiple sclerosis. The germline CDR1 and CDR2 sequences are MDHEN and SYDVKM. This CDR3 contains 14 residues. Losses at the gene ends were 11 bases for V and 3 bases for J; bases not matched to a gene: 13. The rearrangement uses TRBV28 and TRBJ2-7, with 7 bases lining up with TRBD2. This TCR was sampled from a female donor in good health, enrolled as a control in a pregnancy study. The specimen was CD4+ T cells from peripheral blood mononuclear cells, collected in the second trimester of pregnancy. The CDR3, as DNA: TGTGCCGGGGCCCCTAGCGGCACGCACTACGAGCAGTACTTC. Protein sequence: CAGAPSGTHYEQYF.